The rows below give T cell receptor beta chains drawn from one sample of a study of shared clonotypes between healthy human individuals. Clones were sequenced by immunoSEQ multiplex PCR, and TCRdb holds only the in-frame ones, with some missing. The sample comprises about 2 million clones, about 95% of which are singletons, and about 1.1% rests with the top ten. Sequencing was done on a sample of naive CD8+ T cells sorted from blood. The receptors shown here come from a man between 18 and 29 years old in good health. Both conserved end residues are part of each CDR3. D genes are given only for firm matches.

V	J	D	DNA	CDR3
TRBV7-9	TRBJ1-6	-	TGTGCCAGCACCTTAGACAGCCTACCCCTCCACTTT	CASTLDSLPLHF
TRBV10-1	TRBJ2-1	-	TGCGCCAGCAGTGATACTAGGGGGGGTACTGAGCAGTTCTTC	CASSDTRGGTEQFF
TRBV2	TRBJ2-7	TRBD1	TGTGCCACTTTTTCCGGACAGGGGGCCTACGAGCAGTACTTC	CATFSGQGAYEQYF
TRBV7-9	TRBJ2-7	-	TGTGCCAGCAGCTCGCGGACCTACGAGCAGTACTTC	CASSSRTYEQYF
TRBV7-9	TRBJ2-7	TRBD2	TGTGCCAGCAGCTACGCCCGGGAGGCCTACGAGCAGTACTTC	CASSYAREAYEQYF
TRBV6-1	TRBJ2-1	TRBD1	TGTGCCACCGACGGGACAGGGGGGCCCAATGAGCAGTTCTTC	CATDGTGGPNEQFF
TRBV28	TRBJ1-1	-	TGTGCCAGCAGTTTAAGGGAATGGGGGGACAAGAGTCTGAGCACTGAAGCTTTCTTT	CASSLREWGDKSLSTEAFF
TRBV27	TRBJ2-1	TRBD2	TGTGCCAGCACTCTACTAGCGGGGGACAATGAGCAGTTCTTC	CASTLLAGDNEQFF
TRBV7-6	TRBJ2-1	-	TGTGCCAGCAGCTCCAGACTGGCCGATGAGCAGTTCTTC	CASSSRLADEQFF
TRBV30	TRBJ2-1	-	TGTGCCTGGAGTGTGGCCCCCTACAATGAGCAGTTCTTC	CAWSVAPYNEQFF
TRBV7-3	TRBJ2-3	-	TGTGCCAGCAGCTTAGGATCCGGACTCAAAAGCACAGATACGCAGTATTTT	CASSLGSGLKSTDTQYF
TRBV2	TRBJ1-1	-	TGTGCCAGCAGTGAACCGATGAACACTGAAGCTTTCTTT	CASSEPMNTEAFF
TRBV4-3	TRBJ2-3	TRBD2	TGCGCCAGCAGCCACCTAGCGGGAGGTTTAGATACGCAGTATTTT	CASSHLAGGLDTQYF